This section outlines one TCR beta chain sequence together with its context. Its antigen is not identified. Profiled with immunoSEQ multiplex PCR; TCRdb holds only in-frame clones, not every one. The sample consists of 95,000 or so clones, roughly 93% of them appearing once. Mixed chimerism was transient after nonmyeloablative marrow transplants from related graft donors. Unstimulated regulatory T cells (CD4+CD25+CD127-), CD4+CD25- non-regulatory cells, CD4 and CD8 cells were FACS-sorted from thawed PBMCs. V lost 5 bases, J lost 3 bases, and 6 bases stayed unmatched. Germline lookup yields CDR1 LNHDA and CDR2 SQIVND (reference sequence). The CDR3 extends over 15 amino acids. This specimen belongs to a study of Tregs in tolerant kidney transplant recipients. Whole-study results and caveats: Donor-specific Treg expansion exceeded global Treg expansion in tolerant patients, suggesting antigen drive. Few patients were studied, so findings need validation in larger groups. Nucleotide sequences could not be compared across some patients' samples due to primer changes.

The sequencing used CD4+ T cells from blood (PBMCs), collected 12 months after the transplant. The rearrangement links TRBV19 to TRBJ2-3; 9 bases fit TRBD1. The TCR originated in a human patient who received a combined kidney and bone marrow transplant. Part of the T cell pool may stem from the graft donor. The chain's CDR3 is CASSPGQGNTDTQYF. The CDR3 DNA follows: TGTGCCAGTAGTCCCGGACAGGGGAATACAGATACGCAGTATTTT.